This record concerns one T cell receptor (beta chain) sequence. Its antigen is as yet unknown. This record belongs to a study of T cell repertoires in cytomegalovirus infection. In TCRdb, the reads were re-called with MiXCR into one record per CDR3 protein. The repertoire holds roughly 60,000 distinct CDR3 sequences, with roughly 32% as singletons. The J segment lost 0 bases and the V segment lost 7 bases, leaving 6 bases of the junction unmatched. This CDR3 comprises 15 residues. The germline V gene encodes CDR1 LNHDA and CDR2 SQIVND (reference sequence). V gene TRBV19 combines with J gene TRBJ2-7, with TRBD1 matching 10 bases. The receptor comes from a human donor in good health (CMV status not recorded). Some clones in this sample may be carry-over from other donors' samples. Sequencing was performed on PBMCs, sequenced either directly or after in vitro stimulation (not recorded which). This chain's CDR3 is CASTFDRGPSYEQYF. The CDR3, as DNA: TGTGCCAGTACTTTCGACAGGGGGCCCTCCTACGAGCAGTACTTC.